This TCR beta chain is from a study of shared clonotypes between healthy human individuals. Overall study results and limits: Among a few donors, around 5% of naive CD4 clonotypes were found in common.

It was 200 to 250 ng DNA, 25,000 to 35,000 T cell genomes, that sorted-subset replicate PCRs used. Profiling relied on immunoSEQ multiplex PCR, and the TCRdb table lists in-frame clones only, not all of them. The top ten clones hold over 1.5% of a sample with over 2,000,000 clones, around 95% of them seen once. Germline lookup yields CDR1 MNHEY and CDR2 SMNVEV (reference sequence). CDR3 length: 14 residues. V dropped 4 bases and J dropped 4; count of bases not matched to a gene: 3. CD45RO-negative cells were positively selected for CCR7, leaving out terminally differentiated effector memory CD45RA+ cells. About this clone: Its specificity is not known. The sample holds other DNA sequences that translate to the same CDR3.

Sequenced sample: naive CD8+ T cells from PBMCs. The V and J genes are TRBV27 and TRBJ1-5, with 8 bases identical to TRBD1. This sequence was found in a man aged 18 to 29 in good health. Some clones in this sample may be carry-over from other donors' samples. CDR3 loop: CASSSRDRNQPQHF. The CDR3, as DNA: TGTGCCAGCAGTTCCAGGGACAGGAATCAGCCCCAGCATTTT.